This T cell receptor beta chain appears in the sequencing data of a study of blood T cell repertoires in COVID-19. On the study more broadly: Sites across the United States, Italy and Spain contributed samples from acute and convalescent COVID-19. Sources were T cells, B-cell-depleted T cells, or PBMCs; the material itself was cDNA or gDNA.

This clone came up a few times. In the authors' methods: Reference gene primer amplification gave estimated nucleated cell counts. Profiled with immunoSEQ multiplex PCR; TCRdb holds only in-frame clones, not every one. V and J calls and clone size are as listed in that table; D and trimming were resolved from the DNA. The sample shows tens of thousands of clones, 85% of them seen only once. The J segment lost 8 bases and the V segment lost 3 bases, leaving 6 bases of the junction unmatched. The germline CDR1 and CDR2 sequences are MNHEY and SMNVEV (reference sequence). This CDR3 has 13 amino acids. The receptor's source is a man in his fifties or sixties with acute or convalescent COVID-19. Sequenced input: peripheral blood. The genes are TRBV27 and TRBJ1-2; 7 nucleotides align to TRBD1. The CDR3 loop is CASSLSRGSGYTF. CDR3 sequence (DNA): TGTGCCAGCAGTTTGAGCAGGGGGTCGGGCTACACCTTC.